The next 11 T cell receptor beta chains were all read from a single sample in a study of blood T cells in healthy people across ages. A second about 6 to 12 cycle PCR used barcoded and J-beta primers. TCRdb reprocessed the 5' RACE reads with MiXCR, giving one entry per CDR3 protein. Here the sample spans around 1,000,000 distinct CDR3 sequences, approximately 25% being singletons. These same records also appear under a second study, on T cells of mothers and their children.

Sequences were obtained from blood. The receptors originated from a girl aged 2 to 10 in good health.

The chain uses TRBV7-9 and TRBJ2-1; possible D gene TRBD2, 6 bases. The CDR3 totals 17 residues. V lost 2 bases to trimming and J lost 1 base, with 15 bases between them. From germline, CDR1 is SEHNR and CDR2 FQNEAQ (reference sequence). The CDR3 DNA reads TGTGCCAGCAGCTTACCGAGCGGGCAGAAATCCTACAATGAGCAGTTCTTC. Translated: CASSLPSGQKSYNEQFF.

The DNA for the CDR3 is TGTGCCAGCAGTATCCGGGTCAAAAGCGGAGAGCAGTACTTC. Protein product: CASSIRVKSGEQYF. The chain recombines TRBV27 with TRBJ2-5; D might be TRBD2 (5 bases). Trimming stripped 5 bases from V and 11 bases from J, with 21 bases between. Germline CDR1 is MNHEY and CDR2 is SMNVEV (reference sequence). CDR3 length: 14 amino acids.

This chain joins TRBV20-1 and TRBJ1-6; 9 positions match TRBD1. Germline V gene lookup returns CDR1 DFQATT and CDR2 SNEGSKA (reference sequence). After removal of 2 bases from V and 9 bases from J, the junction contained 2 bases not matched to a gene. This CDR3 has 13 residues. CDR3 loop: CSARPTGGSPLHF. CDR3 sequence (DNA): TGCAGTGCTAGACCGACAGGGGGTTCACCCCTCCACTTT.

This clonotype showed up just a few times. The chain links TRBV5-1 to TRBJ2-6; D ambiguous. Germline V CDR1 and CDR2: SGHRS, YFSETQ. The CDR3 runs 16 residues. V gave up 5 bases and J gave up 2 bases, with 14 bases separating them. The CDR3 here is CASSRAAEAGANVLTF. In DNA, the CDR3 is TGCGCCAGCAGTCGGGCGGCTGAGGCTGGGGCCAACGTCCTGACTTTC. Full variable domain (rest looked up from reference TRBV5-1 and TRBJ2-6): KAGVTQTPRYLIKTRGQQVTLSCSPISGHRSVSWYQQTPGQGLQFLFEYFSETQRNKGNFPGRFSGRQFSNSRSEMNVSTLELGDSALYLCASSRAAEAGANVLTFGAGSRLTVL.

This sequence joins TRBV6-5 and TRBJ2-5; D is unresolved. The J call is in doubt because the DNA end fits TRBJ2-1 better. Germline CDR1 MNHEY, CDR2 SVGAGI. The CDR3 extends over 14 amino acids. For the CDR3, the DNA is TGTGCCAGCAGTTACTCGACACAGCGCAATGAGCAGTTCTTC. It specifies CASSYSTQRNEQFF.

This clonotype has just a few counts. This chain links TRBV6-1 with TRBJ2-1, with TRBD2 identical over 13 bases. With 5 bases clipped from V and 8 bases from J, the junction kept 3 bases outside the gene matches. The CDR3 length is 14 residues. The germline V gene has CDR1 MNHNS and CDR2 SASEGT. The chain's CDR3 is CASSKLAGGDEQFF. The CDR3 nucleotides are TGTGCCAGCAGTAAACTAGCGGGAGGGGATGAGCAGTTCTTC.

This sequence joins TRBV5-4 and TRBJ2-5, with D perhaps given as TRBD1 or TRBD2 (6 bases each). The CDR3 length is 15 residues. CDR1 is SGHNT and CDR2 is YYREEE in the germline V gene (reference sequence). V was shortened by 7 bases and J by 2 bases, with 18 bases between the two germline ends. CDR3 sequence reads: CASGTEGGTQETQYF. In DNA form, the CDR3 reads TGTGCCAGCGGAACGGAGGGGGGCACACAAGAGACCCAGTACTTC.

This clonotype has just a few counts. This chain connects TRBV29-1 to TRBJ2-1; 7 positions match TRBD2. With V trimmed by 3 bases and J by 0 bases, 5 bases remained unmatched. Looked up from germline, CDR1 is SQVTM and CDR2 is ANQGSEA. The CDR3 spans 15 residues. CDR3 sequence: CSVETSWSSYNEQFF. CDR3 coding DNA: TGCAGCGTTGAGACTAGCTGGAGCTCCTACAATGAGCAGTTCTTC.

The CDR3 spells CASTPGPPHTEAFF. Written as DNA, the CDR3 is TGTGCCAGCACCCCAGGCCCGCCGCACACTGAAGCTTTCTTT. This chain links TRBV6-5 with TRBJ1-1; D gene uncertain. V gave up 7 bases and J gave up 3 bases, with 15 bases separating them. The germline V gene encodes CDR1 MNHEY and CDR2 SVGAGI. The CDR3 is 14 residues long.

This sequence joins TRBV28 and TRBJ1-4; no firm D call. Germline CDR1 and CDR2: MDHEN and SYDVKM. The CDR3 loop spans 14 amino acids. Trimming pared 5 bases from V and 7 bases from J, leaving 14 bases between. CDR3 sequence reads: CASSDNGWGEKLFF. CDR3 bases: TGTGCCAGCAGTGACAACGGTTGGGGTGAAAAACTGTTTTTT.

The chain carries TRBV2 and TRBJ2-5; 7 nucleotides agree with TRBD2. Trimming at V came to 4 bases and at J to 4 bases, leaving 6 bases not matched to a gene. CDR1 is SNHLY and CDR2 is FYNNEI in the germline V gene. The CDR3 loop spans 14 amino acids. The CDR3 is CASSARVAGETQYF. DNA of the CDR3: TGTGCCAGCAGTGCCCGGGTAGCGGGAGAGACCCAGTACTTC.